This TCR beta chain was identified in a study of glioma-infiltrating T cells. Points from the study as a whole: Tissue-blood divergence was below expectation in non-neoplastic patients, above in gliomas.

Using RNA template, CDR3s of TCR alpha and beta were amplified with iRepertoire arm-PCR. For one-step reverse transcription and amplification, roughly 85-450 ng of tissue mRNA or PBMC total RNA was used. TCRdb independently ran MiXCR on the multiplex PCR reads; one entry per CDR3 protein. The table records roughly 16,000 distinct CDR3 sequences, roughly 64% of them present only once. CDR1 MNHEY and CDR2 SMNVEV come from the germline V gene (reference sequence). The CDR3 is made up of 14 amino acids. Trimming removed 5 bases from V and 9 bases from J; junction bases left unmatched: 10. The table lists this clonotype with a few counts. What it recognizes is unknown.

This chain joins TRBV27 and TRBJ2-1; TRBD1 aligns across 7 bases. Sequenced input: glioma tissue, nonneoplastic brain tissue, or PBMCs (not recorded which). The receptor comes from a human donor with low-grade glioma or glioblastoma, undergoing nonglioma brain surgery, or in good health (not recorded which). The CDR3 DNA reads TGTGCCAGCAGTCCGTGGGACAGTAAGACTGAGCAGTTCTTC. It is translated as CASSPWDSKTEQFF.